This note documents a single TCR beta chain sequence. Its target antigen remains unknown. Qualities for individual bases were not recorded, and no much larger clone is one base off. Counted from cysteine to phenylalanine, this CDR3 has 12 amino acids. The only DNA kept is the CDR3, 36 bases in frame from the first base. Trimming removed 1 base from V and 6 bases from J, leaving 8 bases between the germline ends. The CDR1 and CDR2 encoded by the germline V gene are SGHRS and YFSETQ. This specimen comes from a study of CD8 T cells in Susac syndrome (dated by TCRdb to the late 2010s). Looking at the study overall: Repertoire sequencing was used to test whether CD8+ T cell activation and differentiation in Susac syndrome was antigen driven. Beyond this particular receptor, the publication reports: The study acknowledged that relatively few individuals were included in the TCR sequencing and HLA analysis.

RNA was extracted with the RNeasy kit and roughly 0.5 to 1 ug was reverse transcribed using random hexamers. The immunoSEQ multiplex PCR assay, covering 54 Vbeta and 13 Jbeta segments, was used to amplify TCR beta CDR3 regions. To correct PCR amplification bias, a synthetic template baseline was used for both primer optimization and computational correction. The authors processed their data as follows. Reads were annotated to V, D and J genes according to IMGT and were analyzed with immunoSEQ Analyzer, with only productive sequences retained. To calculate clonality, Shannon entropy was normalized by log2 of the number of productive unique sequences and then subtracted from one. For each patient and control, public and private clones were evaluated among the 100 most prevalent clones. Clones were defined as Susac-specific when absent from the healthy and MS cohorts, from over 950 published viral clones and from other ImmuneACCESS disease sequences. TCRdb took the public reads, trimmed them with fastp at Q25, ran MiXCR for clone calling and kept in-frame beta chains. For every CDR3 protein sequence, its rows merge into one entry that carries the most common genes and DNA. The V and J calls were determined by TCRdb, not by the authors. This sample holds some 130,000 distinct CDR3 sequences; about 95% were observed only once. The ten largest account for around 0.12% of the sample.

Peripheral blood CD8+ and CD4+ T cells from healthy donors, Susac syndrome patients and multiple sclerosis patients were profiled by high-throughput TCR beta sequencing. Healthy donors were age- and sex-matched controls. Bulk CD8+ and CD4+ T cells were purified magnetically by negative isolation, whereas CD8+ TEMRA cells were enriched by FACS. Blood was collected in EDTA tubes and processed within 24 hours, with PBMCs isolated through density gradient centrifugation. PBMCs intended for TCR sequencing were cryopreserved in liquid nitrogen and thawed later in a water bath at 37 degrees C. The sorted or isolated CD4+, CD8+ and CD8+ TEMRA cells had a purity of 90% or higher.

The source of this sequence is a human donor in good health. The specimen was CD4+ T cells from PBMCs. The chain is encoded by TRBV5-1 joined to TRBJ2-7, with the D gene not confidently named. The CDR3 here reads CASSLNVREQYF. The DNA sequence is given as TGCGCCAGCAGCTTGAACGTACGCGAGCAGTACTTC.